The 3 T cell receptor beta chains listed next were all sequenced from one sample in a study of blood T cell repertoires in COVID-19. The assay was immunoSEQ multiplex PCR, and TCRdb's table has in-frame clones only and misses some. The sample yields about 230,000 clones, approximately 81% seen once. Sequenced input: peripheral blood. These receptors all stem from a man aged 40-49 years with acute or convalescent COVID-19.

The chain couples TRBV6-2 or TRBV6-3 to TRBJ2-1; 9 positions agree with TRBD1. The CDR3 has 17 amino acids. The V segment lost 2 bases and the J segment 8 bases; nucleotides outside the gene matches: 13. In germline, CDR1 is MNHEY, CDR2 SVGEGT. Written as DNA, the CDR3 is TGTGCCAGCAGTTACGCCCCACCGGGACAGGGAACCGATGAGCAGTTCTTC. Translated: CASSYAPPGQGTDEQFF.

The J gene is TRBJ1-3, the V gene TRBV30; perhaps TRBD1 as D (5 bases). This CDR3 has 14 amino acids. V lost 4 bases and J lost 2, with 12 bases in between. CDR1 GTSNPN and CDR2 SVGIG come from the germline V gene (reference sequence). CDR3 bases: TGTGCCTGGAACAACGGGGGTGCTGGAAACACCATATATTTT. This gives the protein CAWNNGGAGNTIYF.

The CDR3 bases are TGCGCCAGCAGCTTGGTAGGACTAGCGGGGGGCCAGACCACAGATACGCAGTATTTT. This gives the protein CASSLVGLAGGQTTDTQYF. The genes are TRBV5-1 and TRBJ2-3; 14 bases map to TRBD2. The germline gives CDR1 SGHRS, CDR2 YFSETQ. The CDR3 runs 19 residues. V was clipped by 0 bases and J by 2 bases; unmatched bases: 8.